Listed below are T cell receptor beta chains from one sample, sequenced in a study of blood T cell repertoires in COVID-19. Only in-frame clones appear in the TCRdb table, and some are missing; sequencing was by immunoSEQ multiplex PCR. This table holds more than 200,000 clones, 85% to 90% found once. The source material was peripheral blood. The source of these receptors is a woman aged 60-75 years with COVID-19, enrolled during active disease. Each CDR3 is given with its conserved first and last residue. D genes are given only for firm matches. Only part of the rows carry a size: once, few, many, or a class if the clone is expanded.

CDR3 DNA: TGCGCCAGCAGCTTGGATCCCCCGGGACAGGGGACTGAAGCTTTCTTT
CDR3 protein: CASSLDPPGQGTEAFF
V gene: TRBV5-1
D gene: TRBD1
clone size: NA
J gene: TRBJ1-1

CDR3 DNA: TGTGCCAGCAGAACTAGATCAAGCTCCTACAATGAGCAGTTCTTC
CDR3 protein: CASRTRSSSYNEQFF
V gene: TRBV7-2
D gene: NA
clone size: NA
J gene: TRBJ2-1

CDR3 DNA: TGTGCCAGCCGACTAGCGGGAGTCTACGAGCAGTACTTC
CDR3 protein: CASRLAGVYEQYF
V gene: TRBV28
D gene: TRBD2
clone size: NA
J gene: TRBJ2-7

CDR3 DNA: TGTGCCAGCAGCCAACCCCAAGGGGGCAGTAATGAAAAACTGTTTTTT
CDR3 protein: CASSQPQGGSNEKLFF
V gene: TRBV4-2
D gene: TRBD1
clone size: NA
J gene: TRBJ1-4

CDR3 DNA: TGTGCCAGCAGCTTGGTCGGACTAGCGGGCGGACTTTCCTTTTACAATGAGCAGTTCTTC
CDR3 protein: CASSLVGLAGGLSFYNEQFF
V gene: TRBV5-4
D gene: TRBD2
clone size: NA
J gene: TRBJ2-1

CDR3 DNA: TGTGCCAGCAGCCAGGGGCAGATCAATCAGCCCCAGCATTTT
CDR3 protein: CASSQGQINQPQHF
V gene: TRBV6-5
D gene: NA
clone size: NA
J gene: TRBJ1-5

CDR3 DNA: TGTGCCAGCAGCGTAGCTGAGGCCCCGGGGGCACCCCTCCACTTT
CDR3 protein: CASSVAEAPGAPLHF
V gene: TRBV9
D gene: NA
clone size: once
J gene: TRBJ1-6

CDR3 DNA: TGTGCCTGGAGTGTACTCTCTCAGAACACTGAAGCTTTCTTT
CDR3 protein: CAWSVLSQNTEAFF
V gene: TRBV30
D gene: NA
clone size: NA
J gene: TRBJ1-1

CDR3 DNA: TGTGCCTGGAGTCCCCGGGGGGCCGGGGAGCTGTTTTTT
CDR3 protein: CAWSPRGAGELFF
V gene: TRBV30
D gene: TRBD2
clone size: once
J gene: TRBJ2-2

CDR3 DNA: TGTGCCAGCAGCACCGAGGGACTGGCGGCCTGGGGCACCGGGGAGCTGTTTTTT
CDR3 protein: CASSTEGLAAWGTGELFF
V gene: TRBV21-1
D gene: NA
clone size: NA
J gene: TRBJ2-2

CDR3 DNA: TGCGCCAGCCGGCCCCAAACTAGCGGGAGAGTCGATACGCAGTATTTT
CDR3 protein: CASRPQTSGRVDTQYF
V gene: TRBV5-1
D gene: TRBD2
clone size: NA
J gene: TRBJ2-3

CDR3 DNA: TGTGCCAGCAACCCCGGAGCGGTCGCAGATACGCAGTATTTT
CDR3 protein: CASNPGAVADTQYF
V gene: TRBV6-2/TRBV6-3
D gene: NA
clone size: NA
J gene: TRBJ2-3

CDR3 DNA: TGTGCCAGCAGGTCCCGGCGGGAGGGCCCCGAGCAGTACTTC
CDR3 protein: CASRSRREGPEQYF
V gene: TRBV5-4
D gene: TRBD2
clone size: NA
J gene: TRBJ2-7

CDR3 DNA: TGTGCCAGCAGCTTAGCCCCAACAGATACGCAGTATTTT
CDR3 protein: CASSLAPTDTQYF
V gene: TRBV11-2
D gene: NA
clone size: NA
J gene: TRBJ2-3

CDR3 DNA: TGTGCCAGCAGTTCCTCCGGGGGAACTGAAGCTTTCTTT
CDR3 protein: CASSSSGGTEAFF
V gene: TRBV12-3/TRBV12-4
D gene: NA
clone size: NA
J gene: TRBJ1-1

CDR3 DNA: TGCGCCAGCAGCTTGAGAGGGTGGTCTAATGAAAAACTGTTTTTT
CDR3 protein: CASSLRGWSNEKLFF
V gene: TRBV5-1
D gene: NA
clone size: NA
J gene: TRBJ1-4

CDR3 DNA: TGTGCCAGCAGCGTAGGGGCCCATACCACAGATACGCAGTATTTT
CDR3 protein: CASSVGAHTTDTQYF
V gene: TRBV9
D gene: NA
clone size: NA
J gene: TRBJ2-3

CDR3 DNA: TGTGCCAGCAGTCCCAACCTAGCGGCCTCTGGGGCCAACGTCCTGACTTTC
CDR3 protein: CASSPNLAASGANVLTF
V gene: TRBV27
D gene: TRBD2
clone size: NA
J gene: TRBJ2-6

CDR3 DNA: TGTGCCAGCAGTCGGAGTTACTACGAGCAGTACTTC
CDR3 protein: CASSRSYYEQYF
V gene: TRBV7-8
D gene: NA
clone size: NA
J gene: TRBJ2-7

CDR3 DNA: TGTGCCAGCAGCTTGTCGGTAGCGCGGGCCAATGAGCAGTTCTTC
CDR3 protein: CASSLSVARANEQFF
V gene: TRBV5-4
D gene: NA
clone size: NA
J gene: TRBJ2-1

CDR3 DNA: TGTGCCAGCAGCCCGGGCGGCGGGAGGGGCTACGAGCAGTACTTC
CDR3 protein: CASSPGGGRGYEQYF
V gene: TRBV5-4
D gene: TRBD2
clone size: NA
J gene: TRBJ2-7

CDR3 DNA: TGTGCCAGCAGTTTGGGGACTAGCGGGAGAATCAATGAGCAGTTCTTC
CDR3 protein: CASSLGTSGRINEQFF
V gene: TRBV28
D gene: TRBD2
clone size: NA
J gene: TRBJ2-1

CDR3 DNA: TGTGCCACCAGCGGAGATGGGACTAGCGGGAGAAGCGGCGGGGAGCTGTTTTTT
CDR3 protein: CATSGDGTSGRSGGELFF
V gene: TRBV15
D gene: TRBD2
clone size: once
J gene: TRBJ2-2

CDR3 DNA: TGTGCCTGGGGACGGGGTGAAAAACTGTTTTTT
CDR3 protein: CAWGRGEKLFF
V gene: TRBV30
D gene: NA
clone size: once
J gene: TRBJ1-4

CDR3 DNA: TGTGCCATCAGTGACGTAAGGACAGGGACTGAAGCTTTCTTT
CDR3 protein: CAISDVRTGTEAFF
V gene: TRBV10-3
D gene: TRBD1
clone size: few
J gene: TRBJ1-1

CDR3 DNA: TGTGCCTGGAGACGTGTAGCGGGAGCCTACGAGCAGTACTTC
CDR3 protein: CAWRRVAGAYEQYF
V gene: TRBV30
D gene: TRBD2
clone size: NA
J gene: TRBJ2-7

CDR3 DNA: TGTGCCAGTATCGCAGGGATCGGCAATCAGCCCCAGCATTTT
CDR3 protein: CASIAGIGNQPQHF
V gene: TRBV19
D gene: NA
clone size: few
J gene: TRBJ1-5

CDR3 DNA: TGTGCCAGCAGTACCCAGGGGCTGTATGGCTACACCTTC
CDR3 protein: CASSTQGLYGYTF
V gene: TRBV12-3/TRBV12-4
D gene: NA
clone size: NA
J gene: TRBJ1-2